This T cell receptor (beta chain) stems from a study of blood T cell repertoires in COVID-19. Across the study: Acute and convalescent COVID-19 specimens originated in the United States, Italy and Spain.

Seattle-derived patients entered the study during active infection and were followed longitudinally. CDR1 MDHEN and CDR2 SYDVKM come from the germline V gene. V was clipped by 8 bases and J by 3 bases, with 17 bases between them. This CDR3 is 14 amino acids long. Original data processing: By means of reference gene primer amplification, nucleated cell counts were estimated. The protocol was immunoSEQ multiplex PCR, while the TCRdb copy is restricted to in-frame clones and leaves out a portion. For V, J and clone size, that table is used; D and trimming come from the DNA. The repertoire includes hundreds of thousands of clones, about 89% of them detected once, and about 6% sits in the top ten.

This sequence was found in a woman between 45 and 65 years old with COVID-19, enrolled during active disease. V is TRBV28 and J is TRBJ2-7; a possible D gene is TRBD2 (6 bases). Sequencing was carried out using peripheral blood. DNA of the CDR3: TGTGCCAGCGGAGGGATAATCACCGTCTACGAGCAGTACTTC. Its protein product is CASGGIITVYEQYF.